Below, one T cell receptor (beta chain) is given with its context. This sample stems from a study of blood T cell repertoires in COVID-19. Across the study: Sources were T cells, B-cell-depleted T cells, or PBMCs; the material itself was cDNA or gDNA.

Assay used: immunoSEQ multiplex PCR; TCRdb lists only in-frame clones, some missing. The sample lists under 350,000 clones; approximately 86% were seen once. From germline, CDR1 is SEHNR and CDR2 FQNEAQ (reference sequence). There are 19 residues in the CDR3. Losses at the gene ends were 1 base for V and 5 bases for J; bases not matched to a gene: 9. This TCR derives from a man between 65 and 85 years old with acute or convalescent COVID-19. Material for sequencing was peripheral blood. The rearrangement links TRBV7-9 to TRBJ2-1, with 15 bases lining up with TRBD2. The CDR3 coding sequence is TGTGCCAGCAGCTTAGTACGGACTAGCGGGAGGGCCAAGGACAATGAGCAGTTCTTC. Encoded protein: CASSLVRTSGRAKDNEQFF.